The clone carrying this TCR beta chain has ten or more counts. This entry is derived from a study of T cells in Graves' hyperthyroidism and ophthalmopathy. The CDR3 spans 15 residues. Trimming took 4 bases from V and 5 from J; bases not matched to a gene: 7. Germline V CDR1 and CDR2: MNHNS, SASEGT. PBMCs came from about 10 ml fresh peripheral blood. Amplification yielded TCR beta CDR3 regions, with RNA transcripts as the source. Using the HTBI primer set, a first-round RT-PCR was run on the TCR CDR3. Each CDR3 protein gets one entry after TCRdb re-called the multiplex PCR reads with MiXCR. The sample consists of around 440,000 distinct CDR3 sequences, approximately 14% of them appearing once.

Sequencing was performed on blood. The rearrangement joins TRBV6-1 to TRBJ2-7, with TRBD2 matching over 11 bases. This TCR was sampled from a woman aged 18-29 years with Graves' hyperthyroidism. CDR3 sequence (DNA): TGTGCCAGCAGTGGGGGTGGTAGCGGGAGGGACGAGCAGTACTTC. It encodes CASSGGGSGRDEQYF.